These 18 T cell receptor beta chains originate from one sample sequenced in a study of vaccination effects on CD4 cells after COVID-19. Sequenced by immunoSEQ multiplex PCR; TCRdb stores in-frame clones only, minus some. The table has approximately 70,000 clones, under 85% seen once. These receptors' antigens are unknown. Before sequencing took place, the ViraFEST assay used viral peptide pools to expand antigen-specific CD4+ T cells. The authors isolated CD4+ T cells after about 10 days of culture. Among the vaccine recipients, none had a prior SARS-CoV-2 infection, and nucleocapsid antibodies were negative. The sequences come from CD4+ T cells from PBMCs cultured with HCoV-NL63 spike peptides, collected before COVID-19 vaccination. The source of these receptors is a human donor who received a COVID-19 vaccine.

The chain has TRBV6-5 and TRBJ2-5, with 13 positions matching TRBD2. CDR3 size: 15 residues. Trimming took 7 bases from V and 1 from J; bases not matched to a gene: 3. CDR1 is MNHEY and CDR2 is SVGAGI in the germline V gene. This chain's CDR3 is CASTRLAGGQETQYF. Written as DNA, the CDR3 is TGTGCCAGCACCCGACTAGCGGGGGGCCAAGAGACCCAGTACTTC.

The V and J genes are TRBV3-1 (or the pseudogene TRBV3-2) and TRBJ2-5; D perhaps matches TRBD2 (5 bases). Germline V CDR1 and CDR2: LGHDT, YNNKEL (reference sequence). This CDR3 has 14 amino acids. With 0 bases removed from V and 6 bases from J, the gap between germline ends came to 11 bases. Here the CDR3 DNA reads TGTGCCAGCAGCCAAGATGGCCAGCGGCAGACCCAGTACTTC. This codes for CASSQDGQRQTQYF.

This clone was picked up a small number of times. This chain joins TRBV10-1 and TRBJ1-1; tentatively, D is TRBD1 (6 bases). Per the germline V gene, CDR1 is WNHNN and CDR2 is SYGVQD (reference sequence). The CDR3 has 14 amino acids. V lost 6 bases and J 5 bases, leaving 16 bases between the germline ends. The CDR3 loop is CASRETGGHTEAFF. In nucleotides, the CDR3 is TGCGCCAGCAGGGAGACGGGGGGGCATACTGAAGCTTTCTTT.

The J gene is TRBJ1-6, the V gene TRBV10-1, with TRBD1 identical over 8 bases. CDR1 and CDR2 (germline): WNHNN, SYGVQD (reference sequence). The CDR3 is made up of 17 amino acids. Trimming took 3 bases from V and 2 from J; bases not matched to a gene: 6. The CDR3 region is CASSDEQGGPYNSPLHF. CDR3 sequence (DNA): TGCGCCAGCAGTGACGAACAGGGGGGCCCCTATAATTCACCCCTCCACTTT.

The V and J genes are TRBV19 and TRBJ2-2, with TRBD1 matching over 8 bases. CDR1 LNHDA and CDR2 SQIVND come from the germline V gene (reference sequence). The junction had 9 bases not matched to a gene; V was cut back by 7 bases and J by 11 bases. The CDR3 length is 13 residues. CDR3 nucleotides: TGTGCCAGTATAACGAGGACAGGGCTAGAGCTGTTTTTT. Amino acids: CASITRTGLELFF.

The rearrangement joins TRBV7-9 to TRBJ2-7; D ambiguous. V was trimmed by 0 bases and J by 5 bases, leaving 8 bases between them. This CDR3 has 13 amino acids. Germline V gives CDR1 SEHNR, CDR2 FQNEAQ (reference sequence). The CDR3 DNA reads TGTGCCAGCAGCTTAGCTGCTCGGAACGAGCAGTACGTC. The encoded protein is CASSLAARNEQYV.

The table lists this clone with a few counts. The chain uses TRBV7-2 and TRBJ2-2; TRBD1 is a possible D gene (6 bases). The V gene lost 8 bases and the J gene lost 2 bases, with 15 bases spanning the gap. The CDR3 is 15 residues long. Per germline, CDR1 SGHTA and CDR2 FQGNSA. The CDR3 nucleotides read TGTGCCAGCGCAACCGGGACACATAACACCGGGGAGCTGTTTTTT. It encodes CASATGTHNTGELFF.

The chain employs TRBV13 and TRBJ2-5, with D unclear. Trimming shortened V by 1 base and J by 2 bases, and 8 bases separated the two germline ends. Germline values: CDR1 PRHDT, CDR2 FYEKMQ (reference sequence). This CDR3 has 14 amino acids. The CDR3 coding sequence is TGTGCCAGCAGCTTAGCCCCGTTACAAGAGACCCAGTACTTC. This codes for CASSLAPLQETQYF.

In this sample, this clone turned up a few times. This chain links TRBV3-1 (or the pseudogene TRBV3-2) with TRBJ2-4; maybe TRBD1 (7 bases). Germline V gene data show CDR1 as LGHDT and CDR2 as YNNKEL (reference sequence). V was cut by 6 bases and J by 2 bases, with 14 bases left in between. CDR3 length equals 15 residues. CDR3 DNA: TGTGCCAGCAGAGGAGGGGGCGCGTCCAAAAACATTCAGTACTTC. This translates into CASRGGGASKNIQYF.

This chain links TRBV11-2 with TRBJ2-3; 14 bases fit TRBD2. The CDR3 runs 16 residues. Per germline, CDR1 SGHAT and CDR2 FQNNGV. Trimming at V came to 5 bases and at J to 1 base, leaving 2 bases not matched to a gene. CDR3 DNA sequence: TGTGCCAGCAGCGCGACTAGCGGGGGGGGCACAGATACGCAGTATTTT. It specifies CASSATSGGGTDTQYF.

This clone was detected only a few times. The chain is built from TRBV7-2 and TRBJ2-2; TRBD2 matches 8 bases. The CDR3 covers 16 residues. V trimming: 5 bases; J trimming: 7 bases; junction bases outside the gene matches: 12. Germline V lookup: CDR1 SGHTA, CDR2 FQGNSA. This CDR3 reads CASSPFAGGAGGELFF. CDR3 sequence (DNA): TGTGCCAGCAGCCCCTTTGCCGGGGGGGCTGGCGGGGAGCTGTTTTTT.

This clone came up a few times. This chain uses TRBV28 with TRBJ1-4; D is possibly TRBD1 (6 bases). The CDR3 loop spans 14 amino acids. Trimming took 4 bases from V and 5 from J, leaving 11 bases between them. Germline-derived CDR1 and CDR2 are MDHEN and SYDVKM. CDR3 amino acids: CASSSQGQNEKLFF. The CDR3, as DNA: TGTGCCAGCAGTTCTCAGGGACAAAATGAAAAACTGTTTTTT. Full variable domain (outside the CDR3, taken from reference TRBV28 and TRBJ1-4): DVKVTQSSRYLVKRTGEKVFLECVQDMDHENMFWYRQDPGLGLRLIYFSYDVKMKEKGDIPEGYSVSREKKERFSLILESASTNQTSMYLCASSSQGQNEKLFFGSGTQLSVL.

The chain couples TRBV5-8 to TRBJ2-4; D unclear. Germline-derived CDR1 and CDR2 are SGHTS and YDEGEE. This CDR3 is built from 12 residues. V dropped 1 base and J dropped 4 bases, with 3 bases sitting between them. Here the CDR3 DNA reads TGTGCCAGCAGCTTGCGTAAAAACATTCAGTACTTC. Its protein is CASSLRKNIQYF.

The J gene is TRBJ1-1, the V gene TRBV9, with D perhaps TRBD1 (5 bases). Trimming pared 2 bases from V and 1 base from J, leaving 12 bases between. The CDR3 runs 15 residues. The germline gives CDR1 SGDLS, CDR2 YYNGEE. The CDR3 DNA reads as TGTGCCAGCAGCGTCCTCCCCCAGGGGAACACTGAAGCTTTCTTT. Protein product: CASSVLPQGNTEAFF. The whole variable domain, filled in from reference TRBV9 and TRBJ1-1, reads DSGVTQTPKHLITATGQRVTLRCSPRSGDLSVYWYQQSLDQGLQFLIQYYNGEERAKGNILERFSAQQFPDLHSELNLSSLELGDSALYFCASSVLPQGNTEAFFGQGTRLTVV.

This chain joins TRBV7-2 and TRBJ2-5; a weak D match, TRBD1 (5 bases). In germline, CDR1 is SGHTA, CDR2 FQGNSA. The ends were cut back, 6 bases at V and 1 base at J, with 15 bases in the middle. This CDR3 region has 15 residues. DNA for the CDR3: TGTGCCAGCAGGTCTCGGACAAGGGCCCAAGAGACCCAGTACTTC. This sequence encodes CASRSRTRAQETQYF.

V gene TRBV19 combines with J gene TRBJ1-1, with 7 bases fitting TRBD1. The CDR3 is 13 residues long. The J segment lost 8 bases and the V segment lost 3 bases, leaving 6 bases of the junction unmatched. Per germline, CDR1 LNHDA and CDR2 SQIVND (reference sequence). Here the CDR3 reads CASSIQRQGEAFF. CDR3 DNA: TGTGCCAGTAGTATCCAACGACAGGGAGAAGCTTTCTTT.

The gene calls are TRBV10-3 and TRBJ2-2; 11 positions match TRBD2. The germline V gene has CDR1 ENHRY and CDR2 SYGVKD. The trim removed 11 bases at V and 5 bases at J, leaving 10 bases unmatched. The CDR3 covers 15 residues. The chain's CDR3 is CAVRSGGAGTGELFF. The CDR3 region has the DNA TGTGCCGTTCGTAGCGGGGGGGCAGGAACCGGGGAGCTGTTTTTT.

V is TRBV10-1 and J is TRBJ2-7, with 9 bases matching TRBD2. Germline V gene sequence: CDR1 WNHNN, CDR2 SYGVQD (reference sequence). CDR3 size: 15 residues. V was clipped by 2 bases and J by 3 bases; unmatched bases: 5. The CDR3 nucleotides are TGCGCCAGCAGTGAGATAGCGGGGGTGCACTACGAGCAGTACGTC. It translates to CASSEIAGVHYEQYV.